These 14 T cell receptor beta chains share one sample of origin, sequenced in a study of cytomegalovirus exposure and HLA in healthy donors. Sequenced by immunoSEQ multiplex PCR; TCRdb stores in-frame clones only, minus some. The data contain about 120,000 clones, about 91% of them seen just once; the ten biggest clones take up around 1.9%. Sequenced material: PBMCs. These receptors were collected from a man in his late teens or twenties in good health and CMV-seronegative.

The rearrangement links TRBV29-1 to TRBJ2-2, with TRBD1 identical over 9 bases. This CDR3 contains 14 residues. Germline trimming cut 6 bases from V and 3 bases from J; bases unmatched to any gene: 5. In germline, CDR1 is SQVTM, CDR2 ANQGSEA. The CDR3 bases are TGCAGCGTGGGCGGGACAGGGTACACCGGGGAGCTGTTTTTT. This translates into CSVGGTGYTGELFF.

The chain uses TRBV7-2 and TRBJ2-3; 9 bases align to TRBD2. The V gene's germline CDR1 is SGHTA and CDR2 FQGNSA. The CDR3 runs 18 residues. V lost 1 base to trimming and J lost 2 bases; unmatched junction nucleotides: 10. The DNA of the CDR3 is TGTGCCAGCAGCTTAGATGTTCTTGCGGGGGGGGCCACAGATACGCAGTATTTT. Encoded protein: CASSLDVLAGGATDTQYF.

The gene calls are TRBV18 and TRBJ1-1, with 11 bases aligning to TRBD1. CDR1 KGHSH and CDR2 LQKENI come from the germline V gene. Trimming took 3 bases from V and 7 from J; bases not matched to a gene: 7. The CDR3 sequence is 15 residues long. The CDR3 sequence: CASSPDRGQVGEAFF. DNA for the CDR3: TGTGCCAGCTCACCGGACAGGGGGCAAGTTGGTGAAGCTTTCTTT. Full variable domain (remainder filled in from reference TRBV18 and TRBJ1-1): NAGVMQNPRHLVRRRGQEARLRCSPMKGHSHVYWYRQLPEEGLKFMVYLQKENIIDESGMPKERFSAEFPKEGPSILRIQQVVRGDSAAYFCASSPDRGQVGEAFFGQGTRLTVV.

This rearrangement joins TRBV19 to TRBJ1-4; D is undetermined. This CDR3 region has 14 residues. Germline CDR1 is LNHDA and CDR2 is SQIVND (reference sequence). V gave up 3 bases and J gave up 5 bases, with 10 bases separating them. The CDR3 DNA reads as TGTGCCAGTAGTATTGAGGGCCGAAATGAAAAACTGTTTTTT. It translates to CASSIEGRNEKLFF.

V and J are TRBV4-1 and TRBJ1-5; D gene unclear. Trimming pared 0 bases from V and 4 bases from J, leaving 10 bases between. The germline V gene has CDR1 MGHRA and CDR2 YSYEKL. The CDR3 contains 15 residues. The chain's CDR3 is CASSQERASNQPQHF. The CDR3 nucleotides are TGCGCCAGCAGCCAAGAGAGGGCGTCGAATCAGCCCCAGCATTTT.

The chain uses TRBV7-2 and TRBJ2-4, with D tentatively TRBD1 (5 bases). Trimming pared 3 bases from V and 0 bases from J, leaving 12 bases between. The CDR3 sequence is 16 residues long. The germline V gene has CDR1 SGHTA and CDR2 FQGNSA. CDR3 in DNA: TGTGCCAGCAGCTTCCAGGGCCAGATAGCCAAAAACATTCAGTACTTC. It codes for CASSFQGQIAKNIQYF. The full variable domain, in which reference TRBV7-2 and TRBJ2-4 provide the parts outside the CDR3, is GAGVSQSPSNKVTEKGKDVELRCDPISGHTALYWYRQSLGQGLEFLIYFQGNSAPDKSGLPSDRFSAERTGGSVSTLTIQRTQQEDSAVYLCASSFQGQIAKNIQYFGAGTRLSVL.

This chain connects TRBV4-1 to TRBJ2-7; 8 nucleotides match TRBD2. The germline V gene encodes CDR1 MGHRA and CDR2 YSYEKL. V was pared by 1 base and J by 1 base, with 3 bases of the junction left unmatched. The length of the CDR3 is 15 residues. The CDR3: CASSQVSGSSYEQYF. CDR3 DNA: TGCGCCAGCAGCCAAGTAAGCGGGAGTTCCTACGAGCAGTACTTC.

The V and J genes are TRBV10-3 and TRBJ2-7, with D tentatively TRBD1 (5 bases). The V end lost 0 bases, the J end lost 2 bases, and 11 bases lay between the germline ends. The CDR3 runs to 15 residues. CDR1 is ENHRY, CDR2 SYGVKD, per germline. CDR3 residues: CAISESPQATYEQYF. In DNA form, the CDR3 reads TGTGCCATCAGTGAGTCGCCACAGGCAACCTACGAGCAGTACTTC.

The J gene is TRBJ2-1, the V gene TRBV2; the D gene is possibly TRBD2 (7 bases). Trimming shortened V by 2 bases and J by 9 bases, and 20 bases separated the two germline ends. The CDR3 has 16 amino acids. Germline V gene sequence: CDR1 SNHLY, CDR2 FYNNEI. The CDR3 DNA reads as TGTGCCAGCAGTGAAAAGGGGGGGCTTTTAGTTGGTGAGCAGTTCTTC. Translation: CASSEKGGLLVGEQFF. Based on the CDR3 plus reference TRBV2 and TRBJ2-1, the full variable domain is EPEVTQTPSHQVTQMGQEVILRCVPISNHLYFYWYRQILGQKVEFLVSFYNNEISEKSEIFDDQFSVERPDGSNFTLKIRSTKLEDSAMYFCASSEKGGLLVGEQFFGPGTRLTVL.

The J gene is TRBJ1-6, the V gene TRBV7-9; D might be TRBD1 (5 bases). The germline V and J ends were trimmed by 2 bases and 10 bases, with 9 bases remaining between them. Per the germline V gene, CDR1 is SEHNR and CDR2 is FQNEAQ (reference sequence). This CDR3 region has 13 residues. This chain's CDR3 is CASSLYRGSPLHF. Here the CDR3 DNA reads TGTGCCAGCAGCTTATATAGGGGATCACCCCTCCACTTT.

The V and J genes are TRBV18 and TRBJ2-5; possibly TRBD1 for D (5 bases). V dropped 8 bases and J dropped 5 bases, with 18 bases sitting between them. The CDR3 is 14 amino acids. Germline CDR1 is KGHSH and CDR2 is LQKENI. In DNA form, the CDR3 reads TGTGCCAGCGGAAATAGGCAGGGTTGGGAGACCCAGTACTTC. Protein: CASGNRQGWETQYF.

The V call is TRBV25-1, the J call TRBJ1-1, with D maybe TRBD1 (5 bases). Per germline, CDR1 MGHDK and CDR2 SYGVNS. The CDR3 has 15 amino acids. V was pared by 4 bases and J by 0 bases, with 12 bases between. CDR3: CASSARQSMNTEAFF. DNA of the CDR3: TGTGCCAGCAGTGCAAGACAGAGCATGAACACTGAAGCTTTCTTT.

The CDR3 spells CATHGTDGETQYF. The CDR3 DNA sequence: TGTGCCACCCACGGGACAGATGGCGAGACCCAGTACTTC. This chain connects TRBV6-1 to TRBJ2-5, with 7 positions matching TRBD1. Germline V lookup: CDR1 MNHNS, CDR2 SASEGT. The CDR3 length is 13 residues. With 10 bases clipped from V and 5 bases from J, the junction kept 10 bases outside the gene matches.

The chain joins TRBV2 to TRBJ1-5; 10 bases are a match to TRBD1. With 11 bases clipped from V and 6 bases from J, the junction kept 7 bases outside the gene matches. Germline V gene sequence: CDR1 SNHLY, CDR2 FYNNEI. This CDR3 spans 13 amino acids. The CDR3 region is CAGTGQGFQPQHF. CDR3 DNA: TGTGCCGGGACGGGACAGGGGTTTCAGCCCCAGCATTTT.